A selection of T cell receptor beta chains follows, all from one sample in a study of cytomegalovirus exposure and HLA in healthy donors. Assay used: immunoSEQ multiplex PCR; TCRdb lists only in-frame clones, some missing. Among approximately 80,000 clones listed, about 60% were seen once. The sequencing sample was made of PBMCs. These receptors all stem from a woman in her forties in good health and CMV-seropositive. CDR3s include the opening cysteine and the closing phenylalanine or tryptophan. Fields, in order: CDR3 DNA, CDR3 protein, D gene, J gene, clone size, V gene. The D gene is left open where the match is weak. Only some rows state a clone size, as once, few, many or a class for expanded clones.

cdr3_nt: TGTGCCAGCAGTTGGGGACAGGTTCGCTCCTACGAGCAGTACTTC
cdr3_aa: CASSWGQVRSYEQYF
d_call: TRBD1
j_call: TRBJ2-7
clone_size: -
v_call: TRBV28

cdr3_nt: TGCGCCAGCAATCCGACGCAGGGAGGGGGTGTCGGGGAGCTGTTTTTT
cdr3_aa: CASNPTQGGGVGELFF
d_call: -
j_call: TRBJ2-2
clone_size: -
v_call: TRBV10-2

cdr3_nt: TGTGCCAGCAGCGGGGGACTAGACCCCTACGAGCAGTACTTC
cdr3_aa: CASSGGLDPYEQYF
d_call: TRBD2
j_call: TRBJ2-7
clone_size: few
v_call: TRBV5-4

cdr3_nt: TGTGCCAGCAGTCCGGGACACTTCTCTGGGGCCAACGTCCTGACTTTC
cdr3_aa: CASSPGHFSGANVLTF
d_call: -
j_call: TRBJ2-6
clone_size: -
v_call: TRBV28

cdr3_nt: TGTGCCAGCAGTTACAGGTTGTCGGCAGATACGCAGTATTTT
cdr3_aa: CASSYRLSADTQYF
d_call: -
j_call: TRBJ2-3
clone_size: -
v_call: TRBV28

cdr3_nt: TGCAGCGTTGCTGGGCAGAAATATGGCTACACCTTC
cdr3_aa: CSVAGQKYGYTF
d_call: -
j_call: TRBJ1-2
clone_size: -
v_call: TRBV29-1

cdr3_nt: TGTGCCAGCAGCTTAGTGCGGTTCGAGCAGTACTTC
cdr3_aa: CASSLVRFEQYF
d_call: -
j_call: TRBJ2-7
clone_size: -
v_call: TRBV7-2

cdr3_nt: TGTGCCAGTAGTCTAGACAGAGGTCTAAACTATGGCTACACCTTC
cdr3_aa: CASSLDRGLNYGYTF
d_call: -
j_call: TRBJ1-2
clone_size: -
v_call: TRBV19

cdr3_nt: TGTGCCAGCAGGGACAGGGGGAAGACCCAGTACTTC
cdr3_aa: CASRDRGKTQYF
d_call: TRBD1
j_call: TRBJ2-5
clone_size: -
v_call: TRBV2

cdr3_nt: TGTGCCAGCAGTTTAGGGGCAGTATTCTATGGCTACACCTTC
cdr3_aa: CASSLGAVFYGYTF
d_call: -
j_call: TRBJ1-2
clone_size: -
v_call: TRBV28

cdr3_nt: TGTGCCAGCAGTGATGGGGGGGCGGTGGACTATGGCTACACCTTC
cdr3_aa: CASSDGGAVDYGYTF
d_call: -
j_call: TRBJ1-2
clone_size: few
v_call: TRBV25-1

cdr3_nt: TGTGCCAGCAGCCCCGGGACAGGGAGACCGAACACTGAAGCTTTCTTT
cdr3_aa: CASSPGTGRPNTEAFF
d_call: TRBD1
j_call: TRBJ1-1
clone_size: few
v_call: TRBV7-2

cdr3_nt: TGTGCCAGCAGCCAATTCGGCCAGGGAGGAGAGACCCAGTACTTC
cdr3_aa: CASSQFGQGGETQYF
d_call: -
j_call: TRBJ2-5
clone_size: once
v_call: TRBV7-6

cdr3_nt: TGTGCCAGCAGCTCCTTGGGCACCGACCGGGAGCAGTACTTC
cdr3_aa: CASSSLGTDREQYF
d_call: -
j_call: TRBJ2-7
clone_size: -
v_call: TRBV7-9

cdr3_nt: TGTGCCAGCTCACCAGTATTTGGGCGAACTGGCTACGAGCAGTACTTC
cdr3_aa: CASSPVFGRTGYEQYF
d_call: -
j_call: TRBJ2-7
clone_size: -
v_call: TRBV18

cdr3_nt: TGTGCCAGCATGGGACTTGGGGGCAATCAGCCCCAGCATTTT
cdr3_aa: CASMGLGGNQPQHF
d_call: -
j_call: TRBJ1-5
clone_size: -
v_call: TRBV27

cdr3_nt: TGTGCCAGCAGTCTTGACGGGGTAAACACCGGGGAGCTGTTTTTT
cdr3_aa: CASSLDGVNTGELFF
d_call: -
j_call: TRBJ2-2
clone_size: -
v_call: TRBV2

cdr3_nt: TGTGCCAGCAGCTTGGAGACAGGGCTATTAGACGAGCAGTACTTC
cdr3_aa: CASSLETGLLDEQYF
d_call: TRBD1
j_call: TRBJ2-7
clone_size: -
v_call: TRBV5-4

cdr3_nt: TGTGCCAGTCGATATGGGACTCGGCCCCAGGGTGAGCAGTTCTTC
cdr3_aa: CASRYGTRPQGEQFF
d_call: -
j_call: TRBJ2-1
clone_size: -
v_call: TRBV28